The TCR delta chain described here comes from a study of gamma-delta T cells after stem cell transplantation. Germline assignment: CDR1 GEAIGNYY and CDR2 EKD. Unmatched junction bases numbered 11, after V lost 0 bases and J lost 1 base. This CDR3 is 18 amino acids long. This clone was recorded a few times. TCRdb re-called the RT-PCR reads through CATT. The data contain roughly 2,000 delta-chain clones, roughly 15% of them seen just once; the ten biggest clones take up roughly 13%. The source of this sequence is a human donor. It is not recorded whose cells these are; they may come from a transplant donor. This table probably holds off-target reads from a library built for another chain. Sequenced material: gamma-delta T cells. V gene TRDV2 combines with J gene TRDJ1; TRDD3 matches at 9 bases. The CDR3 spells CACDTLTGGQVSTDKLIF. CDR3 nucleotide sequence: TGTGCCTGTGACACCCTTACTGGGGGACAAGTATCCACCGATAAACTCATCTTT.